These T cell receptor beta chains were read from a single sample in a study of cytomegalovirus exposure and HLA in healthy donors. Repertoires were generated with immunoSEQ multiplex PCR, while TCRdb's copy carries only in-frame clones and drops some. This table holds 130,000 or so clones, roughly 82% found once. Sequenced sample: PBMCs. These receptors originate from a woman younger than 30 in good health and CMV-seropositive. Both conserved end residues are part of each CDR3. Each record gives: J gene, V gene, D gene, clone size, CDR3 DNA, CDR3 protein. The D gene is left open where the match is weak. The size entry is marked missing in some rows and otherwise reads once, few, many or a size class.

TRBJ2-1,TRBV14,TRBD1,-,TGTGCCAGCAGCCCATCTCCACAGGGGGTCGGGTTCTTC,CASSPSPQGVGFF
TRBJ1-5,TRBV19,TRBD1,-,TGTGCCAGTAGTAACGGGACAGGGGGACGCAATCAGCCCCAGCATTTT,CASSNGTGGRNQPQHF
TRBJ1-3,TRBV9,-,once,TGTGCCAGCAGCGTAGAGGCGCAGTGGGCAGACACCATATATTTT,CASSVEAQWADTIYF
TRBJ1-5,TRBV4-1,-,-,TGCGCCAGCAGCCAAGTCCCGGTAAGCAATCAGCCCCAGCATTTT,CASSQVPVSNQPQHF
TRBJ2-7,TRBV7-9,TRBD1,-,TGTGCCAGCAGTTACCGGGACAGGGGTTTCTACGAGCAGTACTTC,CASSYRDRGFYEQYF
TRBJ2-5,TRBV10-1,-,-,TGCGCCAGCAGTGATACGGGGGTAGAGACCCAGTACTTC,CASSDTGVETQYF
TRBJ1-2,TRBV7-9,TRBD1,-,TGTGCCAGCAGCCTCGGACAGGTCTATGGCTACACCTTC,CASSLGQVYGYTF
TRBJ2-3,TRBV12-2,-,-,TGTGCAAGTCGCTCCCTAGGGGGTTGTGGGACAGATACGCAGTATTTT,CASRSLGGCGTDTQYF
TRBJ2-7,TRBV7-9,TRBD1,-,TGTGCCAGCAGCTCGACAGGGCCAACCTACGAGCAGTACTTC,CASSSTGPTYEQYF
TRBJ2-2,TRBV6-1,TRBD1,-,TGTGCCAGCAGTGTGACAGGGGGCACCGGGGAGCTGTTTTTT,CASSVTGGTGELFF
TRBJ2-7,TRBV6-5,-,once,TGTGCCAGCAGGGTCGCGGGGGCCAGCTCCTACGAGCAGTACTTC,CASRVAGASSYEQYF
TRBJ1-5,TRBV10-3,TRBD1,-,TGTGCCATCGCGGGACAGGGCCTCAATCAGCCCCAGCATTTT,CAIAGQGLNQPQHF
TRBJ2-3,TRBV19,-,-,TGTGCCAGTACAGGCAGGGCATACACAGATACGCAGTATTTT,CASTGRAYTDTQYF
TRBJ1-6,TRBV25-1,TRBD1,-,TGTGCCAGCAGTGAATGGTTCCCCGGACAGGACTCACCCCTCCACTTT,CASSEWFPGQDSPLHF
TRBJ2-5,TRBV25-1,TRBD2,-,TGTGCCAGTACCGGGACTAGCGGGGGGGCCCTGCAAGAGACCCAGTACTTC,CASTGTSGGALQETQYF
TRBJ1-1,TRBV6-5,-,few,TGTGCCAGCAGCCAGGGGTACACTGAAGCTTTCTTT,CASSQGYTEAFF
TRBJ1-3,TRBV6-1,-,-,TGTGCCAGCAGTGAAGTAGGGGATGGAACTGGAAACACCATATATTTT,CASSEVGDGTGNTIYF
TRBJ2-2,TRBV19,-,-,TGTGCCAGTAGCACCACGGACGTAAAGCACCGGGGCACCGGGGAGCTGTTTTTT,CASSTTDVKHRGTGELFF
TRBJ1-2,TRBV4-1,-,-,TGCGCCAGCAGCCAAGAACGGATCGGGAGCGACTATGGCTACACCTTC,CASSQERIGSDYGYTF
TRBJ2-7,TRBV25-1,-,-,TGTGCCAGCCTTAAGGTGGCAGGGGTTACCTACGAGCAGTACTTC,CASLKVAGVTYEQYF
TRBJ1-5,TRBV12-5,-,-,TGTGCCAGTGGTTCCTCTGACAGGCAGGACAATCAGCCCCAGCATTTT,CASGSSDRQDNQPQHF
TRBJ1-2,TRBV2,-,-,TGTGCCGGGCACGGGGTGCGACATGGCTACACCTTC,CAGHGVRHGYTF
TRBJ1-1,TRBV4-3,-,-,TGCGCCAGCAGCCATTACCTGGAGGGAGACACTGAAGCTTTCTTT,CASSHYLEGDTEAFF
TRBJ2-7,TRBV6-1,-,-,TGTGCCAGCAGTGACCTGACTCTCTACGAGCAGTACTTC,CASSDLTLYEQYF
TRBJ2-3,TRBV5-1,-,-,TGCGCCAGCAGCTTGGGGGTGGGAGGCACAGATACGCAGTATTTT,CASSLGVGGTDTQYF
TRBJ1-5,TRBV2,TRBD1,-,TGTGCCAGCAGTACCGGGACAGGGTTCAATCAGCCCCAGCATTTT,CASSTGTGFNQPQHF
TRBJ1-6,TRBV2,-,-,TGTGCCAGCAGTCAGGGGTGGAATTCACCCCTCCACTTT,CASSQGWNSPLHF
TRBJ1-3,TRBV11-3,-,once,TGTGCCAGCAGCTTAGATCCTACAGCTGGAAACACCATATATTTT,CASSLDPTAGNTIYF
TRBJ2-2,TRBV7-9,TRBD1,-,TGTTCCAGAGGGGATCCGACAGGGGGCGAAACCGGGGAGCTGTTTTTT,CSRGDPTGGETGELFF
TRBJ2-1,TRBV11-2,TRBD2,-,TGTGCCAGCAGCTTAGGAGCGGGGGCTGAGCAGTTCTTC,CASSLGAGAEQFF